The 4 T cell receptor beta chains in this list originate from one sample, sequenced in a study of identical twins (dated by TCRdb to the mid-2010s). Receptor amplification or capture employed 5' RACE. Data came from an Illumina HiSeq 2000. TCRdb trimmed public reads at Q25 via fastp, called clones via MiXCR and kept in-frame beta chains. Identical CDR3 proteins give one entry, which carries the most common genes and DNA. A total of approximately 230,000 distinct CDR3 sequences appear in this sample, 6.5% of them only once. 13% to 15% of the sample lies in the top ten. This same sample was also taken into another study, of T cells expressing NK-cell markers.

The sample taken for sequencing was CD8+ T cells sorted from blood. Receptor source: a woman younger than 35 in good health.

This clonotype came up many times. The rearrangement links TRBV7-9 to TRBJ2-1; D is ambiguous. The CDR3 loop spans 14 amino acids. The germline gives CDR1 SEHNR, CDR2 FQNEAQ (reference sequence). Deletions cut 5 bases from V and 5 bases from J, with 13 bases between. CDR3 in amino acids: CASSPPSRDNEQFF. The CDR3 DNA is TGTGCCAGCAGCCCACCCTCTCGAGACAATGAGCAGTTCTTC.

This chain uses TRBV20-1 with TRBJ1-1; possibly TRBD1 for D (6 bases). CDR1 is DFQATT, CDR2 SNEGSKA, per germline (reference sequence). V lost 5 bases to trimming and J lost 10 bases, with 14 bases between them. The CDR3 is made up of 11 amino acids. CDR3 in amino acids: CSASTGRGAFF. The CDR3 DNA reads TGCAGTGCTTCTACAGGGAGAGGAGCTTTCTTT.

The chain joins TRBV12-3 or TRBV12-4 to TRBJ1-6, with D hard to call. V shed 4 bases and J shed 12 bases, with 7 bases lying between them. The CDR3 has 11 residues. CDR3 sequence (DNA): TGTGCCAGCAGTTCCATAGGACCCCTCCACTTT. Protein sequence: CASSSIGPLHF.

The chain is built from TRBV14 and TRBJ2-2; D remains unclear. From germline, CDR1 is SGHDN and CDR2 FVKESK. The CDR3 has 12 residues. V was trimmed by 2 bases and J by 5 bases, leaving 3 bases between them. The CDR3 region is CASSQQTGELFF. CDR3 nucleotide sequence: TGTGCCAGCAGCCAACAGACCGGGGAGCTGTTTTTT.